This entry lists 2 T cell receptor beta chains sequenced from one sample in a study of T cell repertoires in cytomegalovirus infection. TCRdb itself ran the reads through MiXCR, one entry per CDR3 protein. Found here are about 180,000 distinct CDR3 sequences, about 18% of them singletons; the top ten hold approximately 25%. The sequenced sample consisted of CD8+ T cells from PBMCs. The receptor set was obtained from a human donor in good health (CMV status not recorded). Some clones in this sample may be carry-over from other donors' samples.

The rearrangement uses TRBV4-2 and TRBJ2-2, with 9 bases matching TRBD1. V was pared by 4 bases and J by 6 bases, with 12 bases of the junction left unmatched. This CDR3 is 17 amino acids long. The V gene's germline CDR1 is LGHNA and CDR2 YNFKEQ. CDR3 nucleotide sequence: TGTGCCAGCAGCCCTAGCGCCGGGACAGGGAATGCCGGGGAGCTGTTTTTT. Translating it yields CASSPSAGTGNAGELFF.

About this clonotype: A read error may explain this, as a much larger clone is one base away. The chain is built from TRBV7-2 and TRBJ1-1; unclear D gene. V lost 2 bases and J 5 bases, leaving 18 bases between the germline ends. CDR1 and CDR2 from the germline V gene are SGHTA and FQGNSA. This CDR3 region has 16 residues. CDR3 bases: TGTGCCAGCAGCTTACGCCCCATGTGTCCATGGACTGAAGCTTTCTTT. Encoded protein: CASSLRPMCPWTEAFF.